This TCR beta chain was found in a study of blood T cell repertoires in COVID-19. V lost 3 bases and J lost 8, with 13 bases in between. CDR1 and CDR2 (germline): SEHNR, FQNEAQ (reference sequence). This CDR3 is built from 13 residues. This clone was observed a handful of times. TCRdb's copy holds only in-frame clones and misses some; the assay was immunoSEQ multiplex PCR. The top ten clones hold approximately 5.4% of a sample with 160,000 or so clones, roughly 84% of them seen once. The chain links TRBV7-9 to TRBJ1-1, with D unclear. The clonotype originates from a woman aged 50 to 65 with COVID-19, enrolled during active disease. Sequenced input: peripheral blood. In DNA form, the CDR3 reads TGTGCCAGCAGCTTTTCCCCGATCTACGAAGCTTTCTTT. Its protein product is CASSFSPIYEAFF.